A selection of T cell receptor beta chains follows, all from one sample in a study of early T cells in non-severe SARS-CoV-2 infection. In TCRdb, the 5' RACE reads were re-called with MiXCR into one record per CDR3 protein. The data hold 97,000 or so distinct CDR3 sequences, with about 10% observed a single time. This material consisted of whole blood, taken at baseline. The receptors shown here come from an adult who was a healthcare worker with PCR-confirmed SARS-CoV-2 infection or an uninfected control (not recorded which). Both conserved end residues are trimmed from each CDR3.

v_call	j_call	cdr3_aa
TRBV27	TRBJ2-7	ASRPPPSGGTPYEQY
TRBV7-3	TRBJ1-2	ASSLTADYGYT
TRBV6-2/TRBV6-3	TRBJ2-2	ASRPGGHTGELF
TRBV12-3/TRBV12-4	TRBJ1-5	ASSLDRTQPQH
TRBV6-5	TRBJ1-1	ASSYYSAVNTEAF
TRBV7-3	TRBJ1-2	ASSSPGGRGYT
TRBV5-1	TRBJ1-2	ASSQGQGGNYGYT
TRBV10-1	TRBJ2-2	ASSTRPGELF
TRBV5-4	TRBJ1-2	ASRLSGAENGYT
TRBV24-1	TRBJ2-7	ATSDLKREGEQY
TRBV7-8	TRBJ2-5	ASTAQVQETQY
TRBV7-9	TRBJ1-1	ASSTDGNTEAF
TRBV12-3/TRBV12-4	TRBJ1-5	ASSSLQGAVNQPQH
TRBV20-1	TRBJ1-6	SARDLLAGGGQNSPLH
TRBV20-1	TRBJ2-1	SARRRDSYNEQF
TRBV7-2	TRBJ2-7	ASSSGTSGGPQY
TRBV9	TRBJ2-7	ASSALGVAGIYEQY
TRBV6-5	TRBJ2-3	ASTPGGFSTDTQY
TRBV28	TRBJ2-5	ASSLLTGPVAETQY
TRBV7-2	TRBJ2-3	ASSFEVALADTQY
TRBV18	TRBJ2-7	ASSPSPGQGAYEQY
TRBV20-1	TRBJ1-5	SASREIGGNQPQH
TRBV20-1	TRBJ2-1	SANSGTPPYNEQF
TRBV20-1	TRBJ1-3	SAGTRWDRGNTIY
TRBV12-5	TRBJ2-1	ASGLSSRNEQF
TRBV2	TRBJ1-1	ASSESRNTEAF
TRBV24-1	TRBJ2-7	ATSDPGQGGYEQY
TRBV20-1	TRBJ2-3	SARGNLEDTQY
TRBV6-5	TRBJ2-7	ASSRLGTSYEQY
TRBV27	TRBJ2-7	ASSPLRFRDSVYEQY
TRBV28	TRBJ2-7	ASRAGHLYEQY
TRBV7-2	TRBJ2-7	ASTGQGVSYEQY
TRBV2	TRBJ2-5	ASIRDFQETQY
TRBV5-4	TRBJ2-3	ASKGGISTDTQY
TRBV7-9	TRBJ2-7	ASSPGGWNEQY
TRBV2	TRBJ2-1	ASNPVGTSGRTKDEQF
TRBV7-2	TRBJ1-4	ASSRDRGGEKLF
TRBV9	TRBJ2-2	ASSERLAGGNTGELF
TRBV29-1	TRBJ2-2	SVEDWGGASAGELF
TRBV10-1	TRBJ2-7	ASRTGLAGAYEQY
TRBV20-1	TRBJ2-4	SAPQTTRRDIQY
TRBV7-2	TRBJ2-5	ASTLLFTQDYETQY
TRBV24-1	TRBJ2-7	ATSDPPLRIGQY
TRBV27	TRBJ1-1	ASSLFKGAKTEAF
TRBV5-1	TRBJ1-2	ASSRSTTNYGYT
TRBV19	TRBJ2-5	ASSTGRNQETQY
TRBV6-1	TRBJ2-3	ASGRQTTDTQY
TRBV7-9	TRBJ1-1	ASSPPRGRTEAF
TRBV20-1	TRBJ1-5	SAASGTGLASNQPQH
TRBV28	TRBJ2-1	ASSRPRDNEQF
TRBV27	TRBJ2-2	ASSFLGAGELF
TRBV21-1	TRBJ2-1	ASNGGRNEQF
TRBV4-3	TRBJ1-1	ASSQDRLFVTEAF